This entry concerns a single T cell receptor (beta chain). Its cognate antigen is unknown. These data come from a study of shared clonotypes between healthy human individuals. Whole-study results and caveats: In this cohort, only blood was sampled, and tissue repertoires likely differ. Larger estimated richness was generally seen in naive subsets than in memory subsets.

The investigators split CD4+ cells into a CD45RA+ naive subset and a CD45RA-negative memory subset. Germline lookup yields CDR1 SGHRS and CDR2 YFSETQ. V lost 7 bases and J lost 3, with 17 bases in between. This CDR3 is built from 15 residues. It was across several immunoSEQ plates that each subset's genomic DNA was evenly split. Profiled with immunoSEQ multiplex PCR; TCRdb holds only in-frame clones, not every one. The sample has roughly 700,000 clones; roughly 70% are singletons. Sequenced: memory CD4+ T cells sorted from blood. The subset here: CD45RA-negative fraction. This TCR derives from a woman in her twenties or thirties in good health. The V and J genes are TRBV5-1 and TRBJ2-1; a weak D match, TRBD1 (6 bases). DNA of the CDR3: TGCGCCAGCTGTCCCCGGGACATGAGCTACAATGAGCAGTTCTTC. Its protein product is CASCPRDMSYNEQFF.